The TCR beta chain described here comes from a study of cytomegalovirus exposure and HLA in healthy donors. The CDR3 contains 15 residues. Trimming stripped 1 base from V and 0 bases from J, with 9 bases between. Per germline, CDR1 SGHRS and CDR2 YFSETQ. Details on this clone: The antigen is not known.

With 60 Vbeta and 13 Jbeta primers, the PCR was carried out. This table comes from immunoSEQ multiplex PCR, and its TCRdb copy is limited to in-frame clones, with some not included. The table shows 90,000 or so clones, with around 78% occurring only once. Study-level points and caveats: HLA alleles showed associations with fewer than 20,000 TCR beta sequences in a later analysis, at a 0.05 false discovery rate. Compared with the roughly 730-donor mean, an Asian-associated ancestry cluster reportedly had fewer N-insertions, according to a later analysis. When presence/absence was analysed, sequencing depth was taken to be roughly uniform across donors. Rare TCR sequences dominated, though some public TCRs recurred in many donors.

The sequenced sample consisted of PBMCs. The receptor was isolated from a male donor in good health and CMV-seropositive. The chain recombines TRBV5-1 with TRBJ2-3; D remains ambiguous. CDR3 sequence: CASSLTISSTDTQYF. DNA of the CDR3: TGCGCCAGCAGCTTGACAATTTCTAGCACAGATACGCAGTATTTT.